This T cell receptor (beta chain) was captured by sequencing in a study of identical twins. Regarding the study as a whole: Twins shared beta out-of-frame sequences in excess, but this excess was weaker. There were fewer insertions in abundant cord blood beta clonotypes, but memory repertoires showed no such pattern.

The CDR3 runs 14 residues. The germline V gene encodes CDR1 LNHDA and CDR2 SQIVND (reference sequence). Trimming cost V 5 bases and J 4 bases, with 14 bases left between them. This clonotype was picked up a small number of times. Its antigen is unidentified. MiXCR, applied by TCRdb to the 5' RACE reads, yields one record per CDR3 protein. This sample yields approximately 890,000 distinct CDR3 sequences, of which roughly an eighth are seen a single time; roughly 1.5% belongs to the top ten. The same data also went into a second study, on yellow fever vaccine responses in identical twins. Per that study: After vaccination, twins' T cell response reportedly seemed partly convergent, partly personalized.

The J gene is TRBJ1-1, the V gene TRBV19, with D perhaps matching TRBD1 (6 bases). The sequenced sample was PBMCs. The receptor was derived from a woman aged 18-35 years in good health. The CDR3 here is CASSLYDRITEAFF. CDR3 nucleotide sequence: TGTGCCAGTAGTCTCTACGACAGGATCACTGAAGCTTTCTTT.